This record concerns one T cell receptor beta chain sequence. The CDR3 sequence is 18 residues long. V was cut by 3 bases and J by 4 bases, with 19 bases left in between. Germline values: CDR1 LGHNA, CDR2 YSLEER. This specimen belongs to a study of cytomegalovirus exposure and HLA in healthy donors. The primer mix had 60 Vbeta and 13 Jbeta primers. Repertoires were generated with immunoSEQ multiplex PCR, while TCRdb's copy carries only in-frame clones and drops some. The data contain 200,000 or so clones, around 80% of them singletons. Source material: PBMCs. V usage is TRBV4-3 and J usage is TRBJ2-6; TRBD1 is a possible D gene (7 bases). The receptor was derived from a young woman in good health and CMV-seropositive. CDR3 residues: CASSQFTEGAGGANVLTF. The CDR3 bases are TGCGCCAGCAGCCAGTTCACGGAGGGGGCCGGCGGGGCCAACGTCCTGACTTTC.